The 7 T cell receptor beta chains below all came from one sample that was sequenced in a study of post-analysis software for immune sequencing data (dated by TCRdb to 2014 to 2015). General findings and caveats noted by the study authors: A handful of TRBV segments, including TRBV5-6, TRBV5-1 and TRBV20-1, were significantly more frequent in patients than controls.

Receptors were amplified or captured by PCR. The instrument given in TCRdb is Illumina HiSeq 2500. To reduce PCR and sequencing biases, unique molecular identifiers were built into the TCR beta cDNA libraries. TCRdb redid the processing of the public reads, applying fastp at Q25 and MiXCR, and retained in-frame beta chains. Rows merge per CDR3 protein into single entries with the most common DNA and genes. This sample gives fewer than 900,000 distinct CDR3 sequences in total; approximately 44% of them show up just once. The ten largest account for 4.9% of the sample. Their antigen targets remain unknown. Specimen: blood. These receptors came from a girl aged 5 to 17 with multiple sclerosis.

The chain carries TRBV20-1 and TRBJ2-7, with 7 bases aligning to TRBD2. Germline trimming cut 1 base from V and 7 bases from J; bases unmatched to any gene: 13. The CDR3 spans 15 residues. The germline V gene has CDR1 DFQATT and CDR2 SNEGSKA (reference sequence). The CDR3 DNA reads as TGCAGTGCTAGAGGGAGAGCGGGACGGTTTGATGAGCAGTACTTC. Translating gives CSARGRAGRFDEQYF.

This clonotype appeared a few times. The CDR3 loop reads CSASLAHEQYF. The CDR3 region has the DNA TGCAGTGCTTCGCTAGCCCACGAGCAGTACTTC. The J gene is TRBJ2-7, the V gene TRBV20-1; D might be TRBD2 (5 bases). The CDR3 runs to 11 residues. Trimming removed 5 bases from V and 5 bases from J, with 10 bases in between. Germline CDR1 reads DFQATT; CDR2 reads SNEGSKA (reference sequence).

This clonotype was counted a few times. This rearrangement joins TRBV12-3 or TRBV12-4 to TRBJ2-7, with TRBD1 as a possible D gene (6 bases). Trimming cost V 5 bases and J 0 bases, with 11 bases left between them. This CDR3 contains 14 residues. The CDR3 DNA follows: TGTGCCAGCAGTGGAGACAGGAGCTCCTACGAGCAGTACTTC. Translated, it gives CASSGDRSSYEQYF.

The rearrangement uses TRBV15 and TRBJ1-5; D call uncertain. The CDR3 sequence is 16 residues long. Trimming took off 3 bases at V and 1 base at J, with 13 bases between the two ends. Germline assignment: CDR1 LNHNV and CDR2 YYDKDF (reference sequence). The CDR3 DNA is TGTGCCACCAGCAGTAAGCGCTCTGGGAGCAATCAGCCCCAGCATTTT. Protein sequence: CATSSKRSGSNQPQHF.

This clonotype was counted between two and nine times. V usage is TRBV20-1 and J usage is TRBJ2-6; D ambiguous. In germline, CDR1 is DFQATT, CDR2 SNEGSKA (reference sequence). The CDR3 runs to 15 residues. The V and J ends lost 3 bases and 0 bases respectively, with 9 bases between them. CDR3 region: CSARAHRSGANVLTF. The CDR3 DNA follows: TGCAGTGCTAGGGCACACCGCTCTGGGGCCAACGTCCTGACTTTC.

This clonotype was seen ten or more times. The genes are TRBV29-1 and TRBJ2-3; D possibly uses TRBD1 or TRBD2 (6 bases each). This CDR3 is built from 13 residues. CDR1 is SQVTM, CDR2 ANQGSEA, per germline. Trimming removed 7 bases from V and 0 bases from J, with 11 bases in between. The CDR3 here is CSAGARSTDTQYF. The DNA of the CDR3 is TGCAGCGCGGGGGCCCGGAGCACAGATACGCAGTATTTT.

The V gene is TRBV11-2, the J gene TRBJ2-7; no definite D call. The J call may be incorrect, as the DNA end agrees better with TRBJ2-5. This CDR3 is 12 amino acids long. CDR1 and CDR2 from the germline V gene are SGHAT and FQNNGV. The CDR3 bases are TGTGCCAGCGGCGTGGGGTTGGAGACCCAGTACTTC. Amino acids: CASGVGLETQYF.